Listed below are T cell receptor beta chains from one sample, sequenced in a study of technical replicates of blood from several donors. TCRdb keeps only in-frame clones here, not all; method: immunoSEQ multiplex PCR. The data contain tens of thousands of clones, roughly 94% of them seen just once; the ten biggest clones take up about 0.35%. Sample: T cells isolated from PBMCs. These receptor sequences come from a human donor in good health. CDR3s include the opening cysteine and the closing phenylalanine or tryptophan. A D gene is named only where the DNA matches it firmly. Expanded clones are given a class, and other clones once, few, many or no size at all.

clone size: .
V gene: TRBV5-1
D gene: TRBD1
J gene: TRBJ1-4
CDR3 protein: CASSLVGTGDEKLFF
CDR3 DNA: TGCGCCAGCAGCTTGGTGGGGACAGGGGATGAAAAACTGTTTTTT

clone size: once
V gene: TRBV10-3
D gene: TRBD1
J gene: TRBJ2-1
CDR3 protein: CAISRDRGYEQFF
CDR3 DNA: TGTGCCATCAGCCGGGACAGGGGGTATGAGCAGTTCTTC

clone size: once
V gene: TRBV10-1
D gene: .
J gene: TRBJ1-4
CDR3 protein: CASSESVGGSGEKLFF
CDR3 DNA: TGCGCCAGCAGTGAGTCCGTAGGAGGAAGCGGGGAAAAACTGTTTTTT

clone size: .
V gene: TRBV11-2
D gene: TRBD1
J gene: TRBJ1-2
CDR3 protein: CASSLDPGGLGYTF
CDR3 DNA: TGTGCCAGCAGCTTAGATCCAGGGGGGCTGGGCTACACCTTC

clone size: .
V gene: TRBV10-3
D gene: TRBD1
J gene: TRBJ2-6
CDR3 protein: CAISESGTGGHVLTF
CDR3 DNA: TGTGCCATCAGTGAGTCCGGGACAGGGGGACACGTCCTGACTTTC

clone size: .
V gene: TRBV28
D gene: TRBD1
J gene: TRBJ2-2
CDR3 protein: CASPRDRVGGELFF
CDR3 DNA: TGTGCCAGTCCTCGGGACAGGGTTGGCGGGGAGCTGTTTTTT

clone size: .
V gene: TRBV19
D gene: .
J gene: TRBJ2-3
CDR3 protein: CASSIDSGEGLDTQYF
CDR3 DNA: TGTGCCAGTAGTATAGACTCAGGGGAAGGTTTAGATACGCAGTATTTT

clone size: few
V gene: TRBV7-9
D gene: TRBD2
J gene: TRBJ2-1
CDR3 protein: CASSFPGLAGGPYNEQFF
CDR3 DNA: TGTGCCAGCAGCTTTCCGGGACTAGCGGGAGGGCCTTACAATGAGCAGTTCTTC

clone size: once
V gene: TRBV28
D gene: .
J gene: TRBJ1-2
CDR3 protein: CASRQEPYGYTF
CDR3 DNA: TGTGCCAGCAGACAGGAGCCTTATGGCTACACCTTC

clone size: once
V gene: TRBV7-9
D gene: .
J gene: TRBJ2-3
CDR3 protein: CASSLGHADTQYF
CDR3 DNA: TGTGCCAGCAGCTTAGGCCACGCGGATACGCAGTATTTT

clone size: .
V gene: TRBV7-8
D gene: TRBD1
J gene: TRBJ1-5
CDR3 protein: CASSLGQGQNQPQHF
CDR3 DNA: TGTGCCAGCAGCTTAGGACAGGGCCAGAATCAGCCCCAGCATTTT

clone size: .
V gene: TRBV19
D gene: TRBD1
J gene: TRBJ1-1
CDR3 protein: CASTIGQVNTEAFF
CDR3 DNA: TGTGCCAGTACCATCGGACAGGTGAACACTGAAGCTTTCTTT

clone size: .
V gene: TRBV6-5
D gene: .
J gene: TRBJ2-6
CDR3 protein: CASIPGSGANVLTF
CDR3 DNA: TGTGCCAGCATCCCGGGATCTGGGGCCAACGTCCTGACTTTC

clone size: .
V gene: TRBV7-6
D gene: TRBD1
J gene: TRBJ2-3
CDR3 protein: CASSFGTGGRFDTQYF
CDR3 DNA: TGTGCCAGCAGCTTTGGGACAGGGGGAAGATTTGATACGCAGTATTTT

clone size: .
V gene: TRBV19
D gene: TRBD2
J gene: TRBJ2-1
CDR3 protein: CASKTSGNNEQFF
CDR3 DNA: TGTGCCAGTAAGACTAGCGGGAACAATGAGCAGTTCTTC

clone size: few
V gene: TRBV28
D gene: TRBD1
J gene: TRBJ1-1
CDR3 protein: CASSLDRLRTEAFF
CDR3 DNA: TGTGCCAGCAGTTTGGACAGGCTAAGGACTGAAGCTTTCTTT

clone size: .
V gene: TRBV29-1
D gene: .
J gene: TRBJ1-1
CDR3 protein: CSVVYGNTEAFF
CDR3 DNA: TGCAGCGTCGTATACGGGAACACTGAAGCTTTCTTT

clone size: once
V gene: TRBV29-1
D gene: .
J gene: TRBJ2-3
CDR3 protein: CSVAQTTQYF
CDR3 DNA: TGCAGCGTTGCCCAGACAACGCAGTATTTT

clone size: .
V gene: TRBV7-2
D gene: .
J gene: TRBJ2-7
CDR3 protein: CASSLGADFYEQYF
CDR3 DNA: TGTGCCAGCAGCTTAGGGGCAGATTTCTACGAGCAGTACTTC

clone size: .
V gene: TRBV18
D gene: .
J gene: TRBJ2-5
CDR3 protein: CASSPMRKETQYF
CDR3 DNA: TGTGCCAGCTCACCAATGAGAAAAGAGACCCAGTACTTC

clone size: .
V gene: TRBV7-2
D gene: TRBD2
J gene: TRBJ2-7
CDR3 protein: CASSLTSGSDEQYF
CDR3 DNA: TGTGCCAGCAGCTTAACTAGCGGGAGCGACGAGCAGTACTTC

clone size: .
V gene: TRBV27
D gene: TRBD2
J gene: TRBJ2-3
CDR3 protein: CASSHNLAGVPQRQYF
CDR3 DNA: TGTGCCAGCAGTCACAACCTAGCGGGAGTCCCTCAGAGGCAGTATTTT

clone size: once
V gene: TRBV7-7
D gene: .
J gene: TRBJ2-5
CDR3 protein: CASSLGGGALQETQYF
CDR3 DNA: TGTGCTAGCAGCTTAGGCGGCGGGGCGCTCCAAGAGACCCAGTACTTC

clone size: .
V gene: TRBV7-2
D gene: .
J gene: TRBJ2-3
CDR3 protein: CASSPIRGGSTDTQYF
CDR3 DNA: TGTGCCAGCAGCCCTATTAGGGGGGGAAGCACAGATACGCAGTATTTT

clone size: .
V gene: TRBV7-3
D gene: .
J gene: TRBJ2-3
CDR3 protein: CASSLLGGGLDTQYF
CDR3 DNA: TGTGCCAGCAGCTTATTAGGGGGAGGGTTAGATACGCAGTATTTT

clone size: .
V gene: TRBV7-9
D gene: .
J gene: TRBJ2-1
CDR3 protein: CASRLGEQFF
CDR3 DNA: TGTGCCAGCAGGCTAGGTGAGCAGTTCTTC

clone size: .
V gene: TRBV15
D gene: TRBD1
J gene: TRBJ2-7
CDR3 protein: CATSVEGAGYEQYF
CDR3 DNA: TGTGCCACCAGCGTAGAGGGGGCTGGCTACGAGCAGTACTTC

clone size: once
V gene: TRBV5-1
D gene: .
J gene: TRBJ1-1
CDR3 protein: CASSPPGTEAFF
CDR3 DNA: TGCGCCAGCAGCCCTCCGGGAACTGAAGCTTTCTTT

clone size: .
V gene: TRBV7-9
D gene: .
J gene: TRBJ1-1
CDR3 protein: CASSPPRGEKNTEAFF
CDR3 DNA: TGTGCCAGCAGCCCCCCCCGCGGGGAAAAGAACACTGAAGCTTTCTTT

clone size: .
V gene: TRBV5-1
D gene: .
J gene: TRBJ2-2
CDR3 protein: CASSSHLARNTGELFF
CDR3 DNA: TGCGCCAGCAGCTCCCATCTAGCCAGGAACACCGGGGAGCTGTTTTTT

clone size: .
V gene: TRBV30
D gene: TRBD2
J gene: TRBJ2-7
CDR3 protein: CAWSPRLAGVVVQYF
CDR3 DNA: TGTGCCTGGAGCCCAAGACTAGCGGGAGTCGTCGTGCAGTACTTC

clone size: .
V gene: TRBV28
D gene: TRBD1
J gene: TRBJ1-2
CDR3 protein: CASRQGTGRGNYGYTF
CDR3 DNA: TGTGCCAGCAGACAAGGGACAGGGAGGGGCAACTATGGCTACACCTTC

clone size: .
V gene: TRBV18
D gene: .
J gene: TRBJ1-1
CDR3 protein: CASSPQTGLNTEAFF
CDR3 DNA: TGTGCCAGCTCACCACAAACAGGGCTGAACACTGAAGCTTTCTTT

clone size: .
V gene: TRBV29-1
D gene: .
J gene: TRBJ2-3
CDR3 protein: CSLHWRGTQYF
CDR3 DNA: TGCAGCTTACACTGGCGGGGTACGCAGTATTTT

clone size: few
V gene: TRBV5-4
D gene: .
J gene: TRBJ1-2
CDR3 protein: CASSLGKTVNANYGYTF
CDR3 DNA: TGTGCCAGCAGCTTGGGGAAGACAGTCAACGCTAACTATGGCTACACCTTC

clone size: once
V gene: TRBV9
D gene: .
J gene: TRBJ1-1
CDR3 protein: CASSVSGVDTEAFF
CDR3 DNA: TGTGCCAGCAGCGTATCAGGGGTTGACACTGAAGCTTTCTTT